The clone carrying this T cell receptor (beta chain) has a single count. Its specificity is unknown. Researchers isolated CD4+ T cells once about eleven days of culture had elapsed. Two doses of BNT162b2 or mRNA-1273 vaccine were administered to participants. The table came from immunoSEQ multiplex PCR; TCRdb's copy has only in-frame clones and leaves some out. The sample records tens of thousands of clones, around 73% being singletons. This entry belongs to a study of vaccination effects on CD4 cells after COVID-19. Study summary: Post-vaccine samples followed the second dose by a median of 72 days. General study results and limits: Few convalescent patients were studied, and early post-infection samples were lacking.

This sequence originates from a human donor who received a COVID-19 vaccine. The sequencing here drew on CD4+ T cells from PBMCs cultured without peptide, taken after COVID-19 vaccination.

The CDR3 sequence: CATSRQAGMGGYTF. The CDR3 DNA sequence: TGTGCCACCAGCAGACAAGCAGGGATGGGTGGCTACACCTTC. The genes are TRBV15 and TRBJ1-2; D may be TRBD1 (5 bases). The CDR3 length is 14 residues. From germline, CDR1 is LNHNV and CDR2 YYDKDF (reference sequence). V lost 2 bases to trimming and J lost 7 bases, with 14 bases between them.